This T cell receptor (beta chain) originates from a study of cytomegalovirus exposure and HLA in healthy donors. The CDR3 is 16 amino acids. CDR1 SGHNT and CDR2 YENEEA come from the germline V gene. The ends lost 4 bases at V and 1 base at J; junction bases unmatched: 9. PCR amplification relied on 60 Vbeta primers (plus 13 Jbeta primers). Only in-frame clones appear in the TCRdb table, and some are missing; sequencing was by immunoSEQ multiplex PCR. The sample shows roughly 140,000 clones, about three quarters of them seen only once. Sequencing was done on a sample of PBMCs. The origin of this receptor is a human donor in good health. The rearrangement uses TRBV11-3 and TRBJ1-1, with 7 bases that match TRBD1. The CDR3 loop is CASSSPIRDRNTEAFF. CDR3 bases: TGTGCCAGCAGCTCCCCCATCCGGGACAGGAACACTGAAGCTTTCTTT. The full variable domain, completed using reference TRBV11-3 and TRBJ1-1, is EAGVVQSPRYKIIEKKQPVAFWCNPISGHNTLYWYLQNLGQGPELLIRYENEEAVDDSQLPKDRFSAERLKGVDSTLKIQPAELGDSAVYLCASSSPIRDRNTEAFFGQGTRLTVV.